This T cell receptor beta chain is from a study of response to subunit inactivated influenza vaccine. Study-level results: After each seasonal influenza vaccination, few new T cells are recruited, the authors suggested.

Regarding this clonotype: The antigen is not known.

In TCRdb, the RT-PCR reads were re-called with MiXCR into one record per CDR3 protein. This table has under 800,000 distinct CDR3 sequences, roughly 13% appearing once. CDR1 SGHTA and CDR2 FQGNSA come from the germline V gene. Trimming removed 3 bases at V and 4 bases at J, with 12 bases between. The CDR3 spans 14 residues. The chain couples TRBV7-2 to TRBJ2-5; perhaps TRBD2 as D (5 bases). The TCR comes from a man between 50 and 59 years old who received an inactivated influenza vaccine. Sequenced material: PBMCs from blood, taken around 14 days before vaccination. The CDR3 DNA reads as TGTGCCAGCAGCTTTTCCCACAGCGGAGAGACCCAGTACTTC. This encodes CASSFSHSGETQYF.